One sample yielded the 25 T cell receptor beta chains listed below, sequenced in a study of regulatory T cells in long-lasting Graves disease. Regarding time point: persistent/refractory GD, antithyroid drugs over 5 years with positive TRAb. PBMCs provided the RNA from which the TCR library was made. In building TCR beta libraries, iRepertoire HTBI primers were used together with Arm-PCR of CDR3 regions. TCRdb re-called the multiplex PCR reads with MiXCR, one entry per CDR3 protein. The sample holds hundreds of thousands of distinct CDR3 sequences, around 20% seen once. The starting material was peripheral blood mononuclear cells (PBMCs), obtained when the disease was refractory, from a patient treated with antithyroid drugs. Receptors originate from a female donor with Graves disease.

The V gene is TRBV12-5, the J gene TRBJ1-1; D not certain. V was shortened by 4 bases and J by 8 bases, with 17 bases between the two germline ends. Per the germline V gene, CDR1 is LGHNT and CDR2 is FRNRAP. The CDR3 has 14 residues. The CDR3 DNA is TGTGCTAGTGGTTACCCGGACGAAGGAAAGGAAGCTTTCTTT. This gives the protein CASGYPDEGKEAFF.

The rearrangement uses TRBV5-5 and TRBJ2-7, with 8 positions matching TRBD2. The trim removed 4 bases at V and 1 base at J, leaving 7 bases unmatched. Germline V gene lookup returns CDR1 SGHKS and CDR2 YYEKEE (reference sequence). This CDR3 has 15 amino acids. The CDR3 sequence: CASSTGIAGSYEQYF. The CDR3 DNA sequence: TGTGCCAGCAGCACCGGGATAGCGGGGTCCTACGAGCAGTACTTC.

This clonotype was found many times. The CDR3 coding sequence is TGTGCCAGCAGCCAAGATGGGGCAGCCTATGGCTACACCTTC. Protein product: CASSQDGAAYGYTF. The chain joins TRBV3-1 to TRBJ1-2, with D possibly TRBD1 on 5 matching bases. Germline V CDR1 and CDR2: LGHDT, YNNKEL (reference sequence). The CDR3 length is 14 residues. V was pared by 0 bases and J by 4 bases, with 9 bases between.

In its sample, this clonotype was seen a few times. The chain combines TRBV6-1 with TRBJ2-1, with 8 bases aligning to TRBD1. The germline CDR1 and CDR2 sequences are MNHNS and SASEGT. This CDR3 contains 13 residues. The V segment lost 6 bases and the J segment 7 bases; nucleotides outside the gene matches: 5. DNA of the CDR3: TGTGCCAGCAGGAAAGGACAGGGTAATGAGCAGTTCTTC. Residues: CASRKGQGNEQFF.

This sequence joins TRBV6-5 and TRBJ2-1, with 12 bases that match TRBD2. This CDR3 comprises 19 residues. With 4 bases clipped from V and 0 bases from J, the junction kept 10 bases outside the gene matches. The germline gives CDR1 MNHEY, CDR2 SVGAGI. The DNA of the CDR3 is TGTGCCAGCAGTTTCTTAGGGACTAGCGGGTCTAGCTCCTACAATGAGCAGTTCTTC. Translating it yields CASSFLGTSGSSSYNEQFF.

This clonotype was counted only a few times. CDR3 bases: TGTGCCAGTAGGATGACAGGCTCCTATAATTCACCCCTCCACTTT. Translation: CASRMTGSYNSPLHF. V usage is TRBV19 and J usage is TRBJ1-6; the D gene is possibly TRBD1 (6 bases). V dropped 6 bases and J dropped 0 bases, with 9 bases sitting between them. The CDR3 has 15 residues. Germline V lookup: CDR1 LNHDA, CDR2 SQIVND (reference sequence). Full variable domain (outside the CDR3, taken from reference TRBV19 and TRBJ1-6): DGGITQSPKYLFRKEGQNVTLSCEQNLNHDAMYWYRQDPGQGLRLIYYSQIVNDFQKGDIAEGYSVSREKKESFPLTVTSAQKNPTAFYLCASRMTGSYNSPLHFGNGTRLTVT.

This clonotype was seen a handful of times. This sequence joins TRBV5-6 and TRBJ2-7; D possibly corresponds to TRBD2 (6 bases). V shed 0 bases and J shed 5 bases, with 21 bases lying between them. Per the germline V gene, CDR1 is SGHDT and CDR2 is YYEEEE. This CDR3 comprises 17 residues. The DNA for the CDR3 is TGTGCCAGCAGCTTGGGGGCAGGGAGGCTCGACGCCCACGAGCAGTACTTC. It translates to CASSLGAGRLDAHEQYF.

Many counts were recorded for this clonotype. CDR3 region: CASSLGQGTGEQYF. DNA for the CDR3: TGTGCCAGCAGTCTAGGACAGGGAACGGGTGAGCAGTACTTC. This sequence joins TRBV7-2 and TRBJ2-7; 8 positions match TRBD1. The CDR3 has 14 amino acids. Germline V gene lookup returns CDR1 SGHTA and CDR2 FQGNSA. V was clipped by 6 bases and J by 7 bases; unmatched bases: 11.

The gene calls are TRBV11-2 and TRBJ2-2; a weak D match, TRBD1 (6 bases). This CDR3 is 16 amino acids long. Germline CDR1 and CDR2: SGHAT and FQNNGV. Between the trimmed V and J ends, which lost 7 bases and 5 bases, there was a span of 20 bases. DNA for the CDR3: TGTGCCAGCACCAACTGGGACACATCGAGAACCGGGGAGCTGTTTTTT. Translation gives CASTNWDTSRTGELFF. Using reference TRBV11-2 and TRBJ2-2 for the parts outside the CDR3, the full variable domain is EAGVAQSPRYKIIEKRQSVAFWCNPISGHATLYWYQQILGQGPKLLIQFQNNGVVDDSQLPKDRFSAERLKGVDSTLKIQPAKLEDSAVYLCASTNWDTSRTGELFFGEGSRLTVL.

The V gene is TRBV13, the J gene TRBJ2-7; 9 bases map to TRBD2. Germline lookup yields CDR1 PRHDT and CDR2 FYEKMQ (reference sequence). The CDR3 is 13 residues long. The junction had 7 bases not matched to a gene; V was cut back by 11 bases and J by 2 bases. CDR3 amino acids: CASGERGAYEQYF. Here the CDR3 DNA reads TGTGCCTCCGGGGAGCGGGGGGCCTACGAGCAGTACTTC.

This clonotype appeared many times. The rearrangement links TRBV7-9 to TRBJ2-7, with D unclear. The CDR3 covers 15 residues. The germline gives CDR1 SEHNR, CDR2 FQNEAQ (reference sequence). Trimming took 5 bases from V and 1 from J, leaving 15 bases between them. The CDR3 DNA reads TGTGCCAGCAGCCCCGACGGCGGCTTATCCTACGAGCAGTACTTC. Protein: CASSPDGGLSYEQYF.

The rearrangement uses TRBV19 and TRBJ1-2, with 9 bases matching TRBD1. This CDR3 region has 14 residues. V lost 9 bases to trimming and J lost 6 bases; unmatched junction nucleotides: 11. Germline-derived CDR1 and CDR2 are LNHDA and SQIVND (reference sequence). CDR3 residues: CASDRGWGRDGYTF. Written as DNA, the CDR3 is TGTGCCAGCGACAGGGGGTGGGGCCGCGATGGCTACACCTTC.

A few counts support this clonotype. The chain combines TRBV18 with TRBJ1-4; D unresolved. This CDR3 is 13 amino acids long. Between the trimmed V and J ends, which lost 7 bases and 5 bases, there was a span of 11 bases. Per germline, CDR1 KGHSH and CDR2 LQKENI. CDR3 residues: CASYARRNEKLFF. The CDR3 DNA reads TGTGCCAGCTACGCCCGAAGGAATGAAAAACTGTTTTTT.

This clonotype was seen ten or more times. The V gene is TRBV29-1, the J gene TRBJ2-5; 13 nucleotides line up with TRBD2. The V segment lost 5 bases and the J segment 5 bases; nucleotides outside the gene matches: 14. Germline V gene data show CDR1 as SQVTM and CDR2 as ANQGSEA. The CDR3 loop spans 17 amino acids. Here the CDR3 DNA reads TGCAGCGTTCAAAGGACTAGCGGGAGCGGGGGAGGGGAGACCCAGTACTTC. Amino acids: CSVQRTSGSGGGETQYF.

The V and J genes are TRBV12-3 or TRBV12-4 and TRBJ1-5; possibly TRBD1 for D (6 bases). Trimming shortened V by 6 bases and J by 4 bases, and 16 bases separated the two germline ends. This CDR3 spans 15 amino acids. The CDR3 DNA sequence: TGTGCCAGCAGCTCAACCGGGACACCGAATCAGCCCCAGCATTTT. This codes for CASSSTGTPNQPQHF.

This clonotype showed up many times. As DNA, the CDR3 is TGTGCCAGCAGTTATTCAGCCGCGTGGAGGGAACGGACCGGGGAGCTGTTTTTT. Amino acids: CASSYSAAWRERTGELFF. The chain links TRBV6-5 to TRBJ2-2; D may be TRBD2 (6 bases). V was pared by 3 bases and J by 5 bases, with 22 bases between. Germline CDR1 MNHEY, CDR2 SVGAGI. The length of the CDR3 is 18 residues.

The sample holds many counts of this clonotype. This may arise from a read error, as a much more abundant clone is one base away. This chain joins TRBV7-9 and TRBJ2-5; TRBD2 matches 12 bases. Germline CDR1 is SEHNR and CDR2 is FQNEAQ (reference sequence). J was trimmed by 3 bases and V by 1 base; bases with no gene match: 0. CDR3 size: 15 residues. The CDR3 loop is CASSLGLAGEETQYF. CDR3 nucleotides: TGTGCCAGCAGCTTAGGACTAGCGGGAGAAGAGACCCAGTACTTC.

This clonotype was observed at least ten times. V usage is TRBV20-1 and J usage is TRBJ2-4; D may be TRBD2 (5 bases). V was trimmed by 2 bases and J by 8 bases, leaving 16 bases between them. The CDR3 is 14 amino acids. Germline V gives CDR1 DFQATT, CDR2 SNEGSKA (reference sequence). The CDR3 spells CSARSTRIRDIQYF. The CDR3 DNA follows: TGCAGTGCTAGATCCACTAGAATTCGGGACATTCAGTACTTC.

The V gene is TRBV19, the J gene TRBJ1-3; a possible D gene is TRBD1 (5 bases). Germline V gene lookup returns CDR1 LNHDA and CDR2 SQIVND (reference sequence). V was pared by 4 bases and J by 2 bases, with 12 bases between. The CDR3 runs to 15 residues. The CDR3 loop is CASSTPGLAGNTIYF. Here the CDR3 DNA reads TGTGCCAGTAGTACCCCGGGACTTGCTGGAAACACCATATATTTT. Full variable domain (missing parts from reference TRBV19 and TRBJ1-3): DGGITQSPKYLFRKEGQNVTLSCEQNLNHDAMYWYRQDPGQGLRLIYYSQIVNDFQKGDIAEGYSVSREKKESFPLTVTSAQKNPTAFYLCASSTPGLAGNTIYFGEGSWLTVV.

CDR3 sequence: CASRVGGLLQETQYF. Here the CDR3 DNA reads TGCGCCAGCAGGGTCGGGGGGTTGCTCCAAGAGACCCAGTACTTC. J is TRBJ2-5 and V is TRBV5-1; 7 nucleotides align to TRBD2. This CDR3 has 15 amino acids. From germline, CDR1 is SGHRS and CDR2 YFSETQ. The V and J ends lost 5 bases and 1 base, in that order; junction bases with no gene match: 8.

This clonotype was observed a handful of times. J is TRBJ2-7 and V is TRBV20-1, with D perhaps TRBD2 (6 bases). Trimming took off 6 bases at V and 4 bases at J, with 10 bases between the two ends. Germline V gene lookup returns CDR1 DFQATT and CDR2 SNEGSKA (reference sequence). The CDR3 contains 11 residues. For the CDR3, the DNA is TGCAGTGCACTAGCTGATTACGAGCAGTACTTC. It translates to CSALADYEQYF.

This clonotype was counted a few times. The rearrangement joins TRBV13 to TRBJ2-2; possible D gene TRBD2, 5 bases. The CDR3 is 16 amino acids. V lost 2 bases and J 4 bases, leaving 14 bases between the germline ends. The germline CDR1 and CDR2 sequences are PRHDT and FYEKMQ (reference sequence). In DNA, the CDR3 is TGTGCCAGCAGCTTATCCCCGGGTGAGGGCACCGGGGAGCTGTTTTTT. It yields the protein CASSLSPGEGTGELFF.

This clonotype was counted only a few times. This chain uses TRBV7-3 with TRBJ2-1; 7 bases are shared with TRBD1. V was clipped by 4 bases and J by 8 bases; unmatched bases: 11. The germline V gene has CDR1 SGHTA and CDR2 FQGTGA. The CDR3 loop spans 15 amino acids. The CDR3 DNA sequence: TGTGCCAGCAGCTCCCAGGGGGACCCTTCCGATGAGCAGTTCTTC. This gives the protein CASSSQGDPSDEQFF.

This clonotype was seen many times. Written as DNA, the CDR3 is TGTGCCAGCAGCGCATCGGCGGATCTGGATTTCTACGAGCAGTACTTC. It codes for CASSASADLDFYEQYF. This chain joins TRBV7-8 and TRBJ2-7; no clear D gene. V lost 5 bases and J 3 bases, leaving 20 bases between the germline ends. CDR3 length: 16 residues. Germline CDR1 is SGHVS and CDR2 is FQNEAQ.

A few counts support this clonotype. The chain carries TRBV11-2 and TRBJ2-7; D gene ambiguous. Per the germline V gene, CDR1 is SGHAT and CDR2 is FQNNGV. The V gene lost 5 bases and the J gene lost 3 bases, with 11 bases spanning the gap. The CDR3 length is 13 residues. DNA for the CDR3: TGTGCCAGCAGCCTGACCTTTTACTACGAGCAGTACTTC. This encodes CASSLTFYYEQYF.